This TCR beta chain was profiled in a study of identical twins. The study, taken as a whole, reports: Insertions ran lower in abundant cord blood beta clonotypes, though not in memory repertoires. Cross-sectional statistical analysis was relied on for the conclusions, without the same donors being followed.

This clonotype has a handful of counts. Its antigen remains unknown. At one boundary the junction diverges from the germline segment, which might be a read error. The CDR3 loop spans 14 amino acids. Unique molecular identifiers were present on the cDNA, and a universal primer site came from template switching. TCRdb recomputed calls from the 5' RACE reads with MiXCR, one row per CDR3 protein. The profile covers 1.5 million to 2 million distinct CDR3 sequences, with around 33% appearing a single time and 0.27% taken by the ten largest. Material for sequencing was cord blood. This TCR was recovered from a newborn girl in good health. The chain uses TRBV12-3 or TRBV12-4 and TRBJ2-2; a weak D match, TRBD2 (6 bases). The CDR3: CASSPTRSTGELFF. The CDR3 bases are TGTGCTAGCAGCCCGACTAGATCCACCGGGGAGCTGTTTTTT.